Listed below are T cell receptor beta chains from one sample, sequenced in a study of T cell changes during pregnancy in multiple sclerosis. Repertoires were generated with immunoSEQ multiplex PCR, while TCRdb's copy carries only in-frame clones and drops some. The table shows 70,000 to 80,000 clones, with around 90% occurring only once. Sample: CD4+ T cells from peripheral blood mononuclear cells, taken before pregnancy. These receptors all stem from a female donor with multiple sclerosis, enrolled in a pregnancy study. Both conserved end residues are part of each CDR3. The order of the fields is clone size, V gene, D gene, J gene, CDR3 protein, CDR3 DNA. The D gene is left open where the match is weak. Clone size is given for some rows only: seen once, a few or many times, or a class if the clone is expanded.

size: NA
V: TRBV6-4
D: TRBD1
J: TRBJ2-1
CDR3: CASSKQGAGGQRGNYNEQFF
DNA: TGTGCCAGCAGCAAACAGGGGGCCGGCGGCCAGCGGGGAAATTACAATGAGCAGTTCTTC

size: NA
V: TRBV30
D: NA
J: TRBJ2-3
CDR3: CAWSRLGAPSTDTQYF
DNA: TGTGCCTGGAGTCGGTTGGGGGCTCCTAGCACAGATACGCAGTATTTT

size: few
V: TRBV4-1
D: TRBD1
J: TRBJ1-2
CDR3: CASSLTQGDNRGYTF
DNA: TGCGCCAGCAGCCTCACACAGGGGGATAATAGGGGCTACACCTTC

size: NA
V: TRBV6-1
D: NA
J: TRBJ1-2
CDR3: CASSERTALTANYGYTF
DNA: TGTGCCAGCAGTGAAAGGACAGCCCTAACAGCTAACTATGGCTACACCTTC

size: NA
V: TRBV7-9
D: NA
J: TRBJ1-2
CDR3: CASSQRTFDGYTF
DNA: TGTGCCAGCAGCCAGAGGACATTCGATGGCTACACCTTC

size: NA
V: TRBV18
D: TRBD2
J: TRBJ2-7
CDR3: CASSTTSGSYEQYF
DNA: TGTGCCAGCTCAACGACTAGCGGGAGCTACGAGCAGTACTTC

size: NA
V: TRBV4-3
D: NA
J: TRBJ2-4
CDR3: CASSQGGDRKNIQYF
DNA: TGCGCCAGCAGCCAAGGCGGTGATCGGAAAAACATTCAGTACTTC

size: few
V: TRBV6-6
D: TRBD1
J: TRBJ2-7
CDR3: CASSSREQGAAYEQYF
DNA: TGTGCCAGCAGTTCACGGGAACAGGGGGCAGCCTACGAGCAGTACTTC

size: NA
V: TRBV28
D: TRBD2
J: TRBJ2-3
CDR3: CASTNGGAFEDTQYF
DNA: TGTGCCAGCACTAACGGGGGGGCATTCGAAGATACGCAGTATTTT

size: NA
V: TRBV6-6
D: TRBD2
J: TRBJ2-2
CDR3: CASSTSGTNTGELFF
DNA: TGTGCCAGCAGTACTAGCGGGACTAACACCGGGGAGCTGTTTTTT

size: NA
V: TRBV9
D: NA
J: TRBJ2-1
CDR3: CASSVGPGSYNEQFF
DNA: TGTGCCAGCAGCGTAGGTCCAGGGTCCTACAATGAGCAGTTCTTC

size: NA
V: TRBV7-2
D: TRBD2
J: TRBJ2-1
CDR3: CASSPQGSGGDEQFF
DNA: TGTGCCAGCAGCCCCCAGGGTAGCGGGGGGGACGAGCAGTTCTTC

size: NA
V: TRBV5-1
D: NA
J: TRBJ2-1
CDR3: CASAESLFHEQFF
DNA: TGCGCCAGCGCGGAGTCATTGTTCCATGAGCAGTTCTTC

size: NA
V: TRBV6-5
D: TRBD1
J: TRBJ2-7
CDR3: CASSYSSGQGQYF
DNA: TGTGCCAGCAGTTACTCCTCTGGACAGGGGCAGTACTTC

size: NA
V: TRBV18
D: NA
J: TRBJ2-2
CDR3: CASSPHGLAPTNTGELFF
DNA: TGTGCCAGCTCACCCCACGGGCTAGCGCCCACGAACACCGGGGAGCTGTTTTTT

size: NA
V: TRBV7-9
D: TRBD1
J: TRBJ2-1
CDR3: CASSLAKDRVDKFF
DNA: TGTGCCAGCAGCTTAGCGAAGGACAGGGTGGATAAGTTCTTC

size: NA
V: TRBV7-4
D: NA
J: TRBJ2-3
CDR3: CARDGLAPRSTDTQYF
DNA: TGTGCCAGAGACGGACTCGCCCCAAGAAGCACAGATACGCAGTATTTT

size: NA
V: TRBV9
D: NA
J: TRBJ1-1
CDR3: CASSVGEGMDTEAFF
DNA: TGTGCCAGCAGCGTAGGGGAGGGGATGGACACTGAAGCTTTCTTT

size: few
V: TRBV6-1
D: NA
J: TRBJ1-2
CDR3: CASSEAGSWGRWTF
DNA: TGTGCCAGCAGTGAAGCGGGCAGTTGGGGGAGGTGGACCTTC

size: NA
V: TRBV12-5
D: NA
J: TRBJ2-1
CDR3: CASGRNLGQYNEQFF
DNA: TGTGCTAGTGGTCGCAACCTGGGACAATACAATGAGCAGTTCTTC

size: NA
V: TRBV27
D: TRBD2
J: TRBJ2-1
CDR3: CASSLGGGRAANEQFF
DNA: TGTGCCAGCAGTTTGGGCGGCGGGAGGGCCGCCAATGAGCAGTTCTTC

size: NA
V: TRBV6-1
D: TRBD1
J: TRBJ1-5
CDR3: CASSDQGDRVGQPQHF
DNA: TGTGCCAGCAGTGATCAAGGGGACAGGGTAGGTCAGCCCCAGCATTTT

size: NA
V: TRBV5-6
D: TRBD1
J: TRBJ1-1
CDR3: CASSLGAGGVNTEAFF
DNA: TGTGCCAGCAGCTTGGGCGCAGGGGGTGTGAACACTGAAGCTTTCTTT

size: NA
V: TRBV27
D: NA
J: TRBJ2-7
CDR3: CASSFYGTGREQYF
DNA: TGTGCCAGCAGTTTCTATGGTACGGGTCGCGAGCAGTACTTC

size: NA
V: TRBV10-3
D: NA
J: TRBJ1-2
CDR3: CAISAADRSYGYTF
DNA: TGTGCCATCAGTGCCGCGGACAGATCCTATGGCTACACCTTC